The next 3 T cell receptor beta chains were all read from a single sample in a study of CD8 T cells in ankylosing spondylitis. Using its own MiXCR run on the 5' RACE reads, TCRdb lists one record per CDR3 protein. This sample has 350,000 or so distinct CDR3 sequences, with less than 9.5% found just once. These receptors have no identified antigens. The study's findings and limits: The study identified a TCR beta motif of about eight highly homologous variants that appeared characteristic of ankylosing spondylitis blood.

The material sequenced was blood, either unsorted or a sorted T cell fraction (not recorded which). The source is a male donor with ankylosing spondylitis.

This clonotype appeared a few times. The J gene is TRBJ2-7, the V gene TRBV7-2; TRBD1 matches 10 bases. Trimming cost V 2 bases and J 4 bases; bases outside gene matches: 5. The germline V gene encodes CDR1 SGHTA and CDR2 FQGNSA. There are 15 residues in the CDR3. CDR3 DNA sequence: TGTGCCAGCAGCTTAACACCGGGACAGGGGTACGAGCAGTACTTC. Its protein product is CASSLTPGQGYEQYF.

This clonotype was seen ten or more times. For the CDR3, the DNA is TGCGCCAGCAGCTTGATCCGGGAGAACACTGAAGCTTTCTTT. It translates to CASSLIRENTEAFF. V and J are TRBV5-1 and TRBJ1-1, with D unclear. V was shortened by 1 base and J by 1 base, with 8 bases between the two germline ends. Per germline, CDR1 SGHRS and CDR2 YFSETQ. The CDR3 consists of 14 residues.

This clonotype was seen repeatedly, ten times or more. The chain joins TRBV29-1 to TRBJ2-7, with a possible D match to TRBD1 (5 bases). V shed 1 base and J shed 3 bases, with 10 bases lying between them. The CDR3 length is 13 residues. Germline V gives CDR1 SQVTM, CDR2 ANQGSEA. The CDR3: CSVEGTQGYEQYF. In DNA, the CDR3 is TGCAGCGTTGAAGGAACGCAGGGCTACGAGCAGTACTTC.